Each of the 5 T cell receptor beta chains below was sequenced from the same sample in a study of OX40 agonist ivuxolimab in advanced cancers. Repertoires were generated with immunoSEQ multiplex PCR, while TCRdb's copy carries only in-frame clones and drops some. This sample has over 75,000 clones, with roughly 94% found just once. This sample comprised CD4+ or CD8+ T cells sorted from blood, obtained in a trial of the OX40 agonist ivuxolimab. The receptors were sampled from an adult with an advanced solid tumor such as melanoma, head and neck, liver or kidney cancer.

This sequence joins TRBV6-4 and TRBJ2-1, with a weak D call TRBD2 (5 bases). The CDR3 loop spans 15 amino acids. Looked up from germline, CDR1 is MRHNA and CDR2 is SNTAGT. Trimming left V 3 bases short and J 7 bases short, with 16 bases between. Here the CDR3 reads CASSDMWRPVNEQFF. As DNA, the CDR3 is TGTGCCAGCAGTGATATGTGGAGGCCGGTGAATGAGCAGTTCTTC.

The rearrangement links TRBV13 to TRBJ1-1; D may be TRBD1 (6 bases). The CDR3 length is 12 residues. V was cut by 0 bases and J by 10 bases, with 9 bases left in between. Germline V gene lookup returns CDR1 PRHDT and CDR2 FYEKMQ (reference sequence). The CDR3 sequence is CASSLGTGGAFF. The CDR3, as DNA: TGTGCCAGCAGCTTAGGGACAGGAGGAGCTTTCTTT. The entire variable domain, with the rest obtained from reference TRBV13 and TRBJ1-1, is as follows: AAGVIQSPRHLIKEKRETATLKCYPIPRHDTVYWYQQGPGQDPQFLISFYEKMQSDKGSIPDRFSAQQFSDYHSELNMSSLELGDSALYFCASSLGTGGAFFGQGTRLTVV.

The chain is built from TRBV28 and TRBJ2-3; maybe TRBD2 (6 bases). Per the germline V gene, CDR1 is MDHEN and CDR2 is SYDVKM. The V and J ends lost 5 bases and 8 bases respectively, with 14 bases between them. CDR3 length: 13 residues. The CDR3 sequence: CASSLGLGGTQYF. The CDR3 DNA is TGTGCCAGCAGTCTCGGGTTGGGGGGTACGCAGTATTTT.

V is TRBV11-3 and J is TRBJ2-7, with D hard to call. Trimming took 5 bases from V and 0 from J, leaving 8 bases between them. This CDR3 spans 13 amino acids. CDR1 and CDR2 from the germline V gene are SGHNT and YENEEA. CDR3 sequence (DNA): TGTGCCAGCAGCGTGGGCCCCTCCTACGAGCAGTACTTC. Translation gives CASSVGPSYEQYF.

The chain employs TRBV5-4 and TRBJ1-2; D unresolved. The CDR3 sequence is 14 residues long. The V gene lost 1 base and the J gene lost 3 bases, with 10 bases spanning the gap. CDR1 is SGHNT and CDR2 is YYREEE in the germline V gene (reference sequence). Here the CDR3 reads CASSLNPGDYGYTF. CDR3 bases: TGTGCCAGCAGCTTGAACCCCGGGGACTATGGCTACACCTTC. Supplemented by reference TRBV5-4 and TRBJ1-2, the full variable domain reads ETGVTQSPTHLIKTRGQQVTLRCSSQSGHNTVSWYQQALGQGPQFIFQYYREEENGRGNFPPRFSGLQFPNYSSELNVNALELDDSALYLCASSLNPGDYGYTFGSGTRLTVV.